The 6 T cell receptor beta chains given below trace back to one sample, sequenced in a study of CD8 T cells in Susac syndrome. Reverse transcription of roughly 0.5 to 1 ug RNA was carried out with random hexamers. TCRdb redid the calling of the immunoSEQ multiplex PCR reads with MiXCR, one entry per CDR3 protein. The sample holds 190,000 or so distinct CDR3 sequences, about 95% seen once. What was sequenced was CD4+ T cells from PBMCs. Source of these receptors: a human donor with multiple sclerosis.

The chain couples TRBV29-1 to TRBJ1-2, with D unresolved. Trimming cost V 1 base and J 5 bases, with 14 bases left between them. This CDR3 has 14 amino acids. Germline CDR1 is SQVTM and CDR2 is ANQGSEA. The chain's CDR3 is CSVEVPEIAYGYTF. CDR3 in DNA: TGCAGCGTTGAAGTGCCGGAGATAGCTTATGGCTACACCTTC.

The CDR3 loop reads CASSSIEGGYYGYTF. The CDR3 coding sequence is TGTGCCAGCAGTTCGATAGAGGGGGGCTACTATGGCTACACCTTC. The rearrangement links TRBV28 to TRBJ1-2, with a possible D match to TRBD1 (6 bases). Per the germline V gene, CDR1 is MDHEN and CDR2 is SYDVKM. The V and J ends lost 4 bases and 3 bases respectively, with 15 bases between them. The CDR3 is 15 amino acids.

The V gene is TRBV2, the J gene TRBJ2-5; 7 bases match TRBD1. The CDR3 covers 12 residues. Germline V gene data show CDR1 as SNHLY and CDR2 as FYNNEI. V gave up 11 bases and J gave up 2 bases; unmatched junction bases: 5. CDR3 protein: CAGGQFQETQYF. CDR3 nucleotide sequence: TGTGCCGGGGGACAGTTTCAAGAGACCCAGTACTTC.

This clonotype was recorded only once. This sequence joins TRBV21-1 and TRBJ2-7; the DNA was not used to check the table's D call, TRBD1. TRBV21-1 is designated a pseudogene. The CDR3 length is 16 residues. In DNA, the CDR3 is TGTGCCAGCAACCATTTGGGACATCGAAAACCCTACGAGCAGTACGTC. It is translated as CASNHLGHRKPYEQYV.

The V call is TRBV11-2, the J call TRBJ1-1; no clear D. This CDR3 contains 13 residues. V shed 0 bases and J shed 3 bases, with 5 bases lying between them. CDR1 and CDR2 (germline): SGHAT, FQNNGV. Written as DNA, the CDR3 is TGTGCCAGCAGCTTAGAGGTTCACACTGAAGCTTTCTTT. Translating it yields CASSLEVHTEAFF.

The V call is TRBV12-3 or TRBV12-4, the J call TRBJ2-5; 10 bases match TRBD2. The CDR3 contains 17 residues. The V gene end was trimmed by 0 bases and the J gene end by 0 bases; junction bases not matched to a gene: 4. For the CDR3, the DNA is TGTGCCAGCAGTTTAGCACTAGCGGGGATAAACCAAGAGACCCAGTACTTC. This codes for CASSLALAGINQETQYF.